The 30 T cell receptor beta chains in this list originate from one sample, sequenced in a study of blood T cell repertoires in COVID-19. This table comes from immunoSEQ multiplex PCR, and its TCRdb copy is limited to in-frame clones, with some not included. The sample records fewer than 350,000 clones, around 81% being singletons. Sequenced material: peripheral blood. These TCRs come from an older woman with active or convalescent COVID-19.

This clone was observed a single time. The chain is built from TRBV7-3 and TRBJ1-2; 7 bases line up with TRBD1. The CDR3 is made up of 19 amino acids. CDR1 is SGHTA, CDR2 FQGTGA, per germline. V shed 5 bases and J 5 bases; nucleotides not matched to a gene: 23. The CDR3 bases are TGTGCCAGCAGCACCCCCGGCCGACAGGGAAAAAGATCCGTTTATGGCTACACCTTC. Protein: CASSTPGRQGKRSVYGYTF.

The rearrangement uses TRBV5-5 and TRBJ2-7, with D possibly being TRBD1 (5 bases). The germline V gene encodes CDR1 SGHKS and CDR2 YYEKEE (reference sequence). The germline V and J ends were trimmed by 3 bases and 0 bases, with 10 bases remaining between them. This CDR3 spans 14 amino acids. CDR3 residues: CASSYGRASYEQYF. CDR3 nucleotides: TGTGCCAGCAGCTACGGCAGGGCCTCCTACGAGCAGTACTTC.

In DNA form, the CDR3 reads TGTGCCAGTAGCCTTACTTCGTTGCAGGTCATCTCTGGGGCCAACGTCCTGACTTTC. Its translation: CASSLTSLQVISGANVLTF. The chain links TRBV19 to TRBJ2-6; D gene unclear. From germline, CDR1 is LNHDA and CDR2 SQIVND (reference sequence). V was pared by 6 bases and J by 0 bases, with 21 bases between. The CDR3 contains 19 residues.

V and J are TRBV7-8 and TRBJ1-1; 8 bases map to TRBD1. Germline values: CDR1 SGHVS, CDR2 FQNEAQ. J gave up 5 bases and V 4 bases, and 6 bases lay outside the gene matches. The CDR3 loop spans 14 amino acids. This CDR3 reads CASSSRQGWTEAFF. The DNA for the CDR3 is TGTGCCAGCAGCTCCAGACAGGGGTGGACTGAAGCTTTCTTT. Combining the CDR3 with reference TRBV7-8 and TRBJ1-1 gives the whole variable domain GAGVSQSPRYKVAKRGQDVALRCDPISGHVSLFWYQQALGQGPEFLTYFQNEAQLDKSGLPSDRFFAERPEGSVSTLKIQRTQQEDSAVYLCASSSRQGWTEAFFGQGTRLTVV.

The chain carries TRBV6-5 and TRBJ2-7; TRBD2 agrees at 12 bases. Unmatched junction bases numbered 11, after V lost 10 bases and J lost 4 bases. Per germline, CDR1 MNHEY and CDR2 SVGAGI. There are 15 residues in the CDR3. CDR3 sequence (DNA): TGTGCCACCGAGGTACTAGCGGGGGGCCCTTACGAGCAGTACTTC. Protein sequence: CATEVLAGGPYEQYF.

This clone has more than one count but fewer than ten. The chain has TRBV10-1 and TRBJ2-1; tentative D call: TRBD2 (5 bases). Germline V gene sequence: CDR1 WNHNN, CDR2 SYGVQD (reference sequence). V was shortened by 0 bases and J by 2 bases, with 11 bases between the two germline ends. CDR3 size: 16 residues. This CDR3 is CASSESVGGTYNEQFF. CDR3 DNA sequence: TGCGCCAGCAGTGAGTCGGTCGGAGGCACCTACAATGAGCAGTTCTTC.

This chain joins TRBV7-9 and TRBJ1-4; D not certain. Trimming took off 6 bases at V and 8 bases at J, with 16 bases between the two ends. Looked up from germline, CDR1 is SEHNR and CDR2 is FQNEAQ (reference sequence). The CDR3 contains 14 residues. The CDR3 bases are TGTGCCAGCAGGGCGGACGGAGGGTTAGAAAAACTGTTTTTT. This translates into CASRADGGLEKLFF.

V usage is TRBV5-1 and J usage is TRBJ1-2; D is unresolved. The CDR3 sequence is 14 residues long. V gave up 3 bases and J gave up 0 bases, with 9 bases separating them. Germline CDR1 and CDR2: SGHRS and YFSETQ. The CDR3 spells CASSSELPNYGYTF. The CDR3 region has the DNA TGCGCCAGCAGCTCGGAGCTGCCTAACTATGGCTACACCTTC.

This clone came up a few times. The gene calls are TRBV18 and TRBJ1-3; 9 positions match TRBD1. This CDR3 region has 16 residues. V gave up 6 bases and J gave up 0 bases; unmatched junction bases: 6. The germline CDR1 and CDR2 sequences are KGHSH and LQKENI. The chain's CDR3 is CASSAGQGSSGNTIYF. DNA for the CDR3: TGTGCCAGCTCCGCGGGACAGGGATCCTCTGGAAACACCATATATTTT.

CDR3 loop: CASSLTGNKKLFF. The CDR3 nucleotides read TGTGCCAGCAGCTTAACAGGGAATAAAAAACTGTTTTTT. This chain joins TRBV7-2 and TRBJ1-4; TRBD1 is a possible D gene (6 bases). This CDR3 is 13 amino acids long. From germline, CDR1 is SGHTA and CDR2 FQGNSA. V gave up 2 bases and J gave up 9 bases, with 10 bases separating them.

Of note for this clone: Sequence at one end of the junction differs from germline and may be a read error. The gene calls are TRBV20-1 and TRBJ1-1; possible D gene TRBD1, 6 bases. The CDR3 spans 11 residues. The germline CDR1 and CDR2 sequences are DFQATT and SNEGSKA (reference sequence). The CDR3 nucleotides read TGCAGTGCAACCTCAGGGGCCGTGCCCCTCTTT. Protein product: CSATSGAVPLF.

This sequence joins TRBV14 and TRBJ2-1, with 11 bases identical to TRBD1. The CDR3 covers 16 residues. Trimming at V came to 6 bases and at J to 7 bases, leaving 11 bases not matched to a gene. Germline CDR1 is SGHDN and CDR2 is FVKESK. For the CDR3, the DNA is TGTGCCAGCAGTCAGGATCCGGGACAGGGGGTGAATGAGCAGTTCTTC. This encodes CASSQDPGQGVNEQFF.

The V gene is TRBV20-1, the J gene TRBJ1-1; TRBD1 matches at 7 bases. Germline V lookup: CDR1 DFQATT, CDR2 SNEGSKA (reference sequence). This CDR3 has 13 residues. With V trimmed by 3 bases and J by 5 bases, 6 bases remained unmatched. The DNA for the CDR3 is TGCAGTGCTAGTAAGACAGGGAAGACTGAAGCTTTCTTT. The encoded protein is CSASKTGKTEAFF.

This clone showed up just a few times. The V gene is TRBV11-2, the J gene TRBJ1-1; possible D gene TRBD1, 5 bases. V gave up 0 bases and J gave up 0 bases, with 8 bases separating them. The CDR3 spans 15 residues. CDR1 is SGHAT and CDR2 is FQNNGV in the germline V gene. The CDR3 region has the DNA TGTGCCAGCAGCTTAGAGGGGCTGCTGAACACTGAAGCTTTCTTT. Its protein product is CASSLEGLLNTEAFF.

This clone was picked up one time. The chain employs TRBV19 and TRBJ2-2; D perhaps matches TRBD1 (6 bases). CDR1 and CDR2 (germline): LNHDA, SQIVND (reference sequence). CDR3 size: 15 residues. V lost 6 bases and J lost 5, with 16 bases in between. CDR3: CASRGQSSATGELFF. The CDR3 nucleotides read TGTGCCAGTAGAGGACAGAGCTCGGCAACCGGGGAGCTGTTTTTT.

The chain combines TRBV28 with TRBJ1-4; D not resolved. The CDR3 is made up of 12 amino acids. Trimming left V 8 bases short and J 8 bases short, with 12 bases between. The V gene's germline CDR1 is MDHEN and CDR2 SYDVKM. CDR3: CASGLPREKLFF. For the CDR3, the DNA is TGTGCCAGCGGTCTTCCGCGAGAAAAACTGTTTTTT.

J is TRBJ1-2 and V is TRBV6-5, with a possible D match to TRBD1 (5 bases). Germline V gene sequence: CDR1 MNHEY, CDR2 SVGAGI. V lost 2 bases to trimming and J lost 6 bases, with 13 bases between them. The CDR3 sequence is 14 residues long. CDR3 bases: TGTGCCAGCAGTTACGGATGGGGGGAAGATGGCTACACCTTC. Translated, it gives CASSYGWGEDGYTF.

The gene calls are TRBV3-1 (or the pseudogene TRBV3-2) and TRBJ1-1, with 9 positions matching TRBD1. Germline trimming cut 1 base from V and 0 bases from J; bases unmatched to any gene: 15. CDR3 length: 20 amino acids. Germline values: CDR1 LGHDT, CDR2 YNNKEL (reference sequence). CDR3 sequence: CASSQVRTGAGRTMNTEAFF. The CDR3 coding sequence is TGTGCCAGCAGCCAAGTGCGGACAGGGGCCGGGAGGACGATGAACACTGAAGCTTTCTTT.

This sequence joins TRBV29-1 and TRBJ1-2; a weak D match, TRBD1 (5 bases). V lost 8 bases, J lost 9 bases, and 25 bases lay in between. This CDR3 spans 14 amino acids. The V gene's germline CDR1 is SQVTM and CDR2 ANQGSEA. The CDR3 reads CSLAWWGRGYCYTF. CDR3 DNA sequence: TGCAGCCTAGCCTGGTGGGGCCGGGGGTATTGCTACACCTTC.

In this sample, this clone turned up a few times. This chain's CDR3 is CASRAGMRGQYF. CDR3 nucleotide sequence: TGTGCCAGCAGGGCGGGAATGAGGGGGCAGTACTTC. The genes are TRBV2 and TRBJ2-7, with D perhaps matching TRBD2 (6 bases). Germline-derived CDR1 and CDR2 are SNHLY and FYNNEI. V lost 6 bases and J 9 bases, leaving 15 bases between the germline ends. The CDR3 consists of 12 residues.

The chain recombines TRBV7-8 with TRBJ1-1; D call uncertain. Trimming removed 5 bases from V and 5 bases from J, with 12 bases in between. This CDR3 contains 13 residues. Germline loops: CDR1 SGHVS, CDR2 FQNEAQ. The CDR3 protein is CASSPRHGTEAFF. The CDR3, as DNA: TGTGCCAGCAGCCCCCGACATGGGACTGAAGCTTTCTTT.

This chain connects TRBV9 to TRBJ2-7; tentative D call: TRBD2 (5 bases). Germline CDR1 is SGDLS and CDR2 is YYNGEE. V shed 0 bases and J shed 2 bases, with 12 bases lying between them. The CDR3 is 15 residues long. The CDR3 loop reads CASSVGPAGPYEQYF. The CDR3 DNA reads as TGTGCCAGCAGCGTAGGGCCGGCGGGCCCCTACGAGCAGTACTTC.

The chain couples TRBV5-4 to TRBJ2-5, with 8 bases fitting TRBD1. V was pared by 4 bases and J by 1 base, with 3 bases of the junction left unmatched. The CDR3 has 14 residues. In germline, CDR1 is SGHNT, CDR2 YYREEE (reference sequence). CDR3 coding DNA: TGTGCCAGCAGCCGTGACAGGGGCCAAGAGACCCAGTACTTC. This codes for CASSRDRGQETQYF.

V usage is TRBV7-9 and J usage is TRBJ2-3; 8 bases agree with TRBD2. Germline V gives CDR1 SEHNR, CDR2 FQNEAQ (reference sequence). V dropped 5 bases and J dropped 0; count of bases not matched to a gene: 4. This CDR3 has 15 residues. CDR3 nucleotide sequence: TGTGCCAGCAGCCTTAGCGGGACCAGCACAGATACGCAGTATTTT. Translating it yields CASSLSGTSTDTQYF.

This rearrangement joins TRBV19 to TRBJ2-1; 7 bases align to TRBD1. This CDR3 comprises 15 residues. V lost 5 bases, J lost 8 bases, and 12 bases stayed unmatched. Germline-derived CDR1 and CDR2 are LNHDA and SQIVND (reference sequence). CDR3: CASSATGYGSDEQFF. CDR3 sequence (DNA): TGTGCCAGTAGTGCGACAGGGTACGGATCGGATGAGCAGTTCTTC.

The rearrangement links TRBV7-2 to TRBJ2-2; maybe TRBD1 (6 bases). Trimming took off 5 bases at V and 11 bases at J, with 15 bases between the two ends. The CDR3 is 13 amino acids. Germline values: CDR1 SGHTA, CDR2 FQGNSA. The DNA of the CDR3 is TGTGCCAGCAGCCCGAGGACAGAATCCGAGCTGTTTTTT. As protein: CASSPRTESELFF.

This chain joins TRBV11-1 and TRBJ1-5, with D possibly being TRBD1 (6 bases). This CDR3 spans 15 amino acids. The germline V and J ends were trimmed by 0 bases and 1 base, with 7 bases remaining between them. CDR1 and CDR2 from the germline V gene are SGHAT and FQDESV (reference sequence). CDR3 residues: CASSLAGGSNQPQHF. The CDR3, as DNA: TGTGCCAGCAGCTTAGCAGGGGGAAGCAATCAGCCCCAGCATTTT.

For the CDR3, the DNA is TGTGCCACCAGCAGAGATCGGGGAGGTTACGGCTACACCTTC. Residues: CATSRDRGGYGYTF. J is TRBJ1-2 and V is TRBV15; D call uncertain. V lost 0 bases and J 8 bases, leaving 13 bases between the germline ends. CDR1 and CDR2 (germline): LNHNV, YYDKDF (reference sequence). The length of the CDR3 is 14 residues.

In this sample, this clone turned up a few times. The CDR3 loop reads CASRHGYEQYF. The DNA for the CDR3 is TGTGCCAGCAGGCACGGCTACGAGCAGTACTTC. The rearrangement links TRBV5-6 to TRBJ2-7; no firm D call. The CDR3 contains 11 residues. Per the germline V gene, CDR1 is SGHDT and CDR2 is YYEEEE. Trimming cost V 5 bases and J 3 bases, with 6 bases left between them.

The rearrangement uses TRBV6-5 and TRBJ1-6; 7 bases line up with TRBD1. J was trimmed by 10 bases and V by 5 bases; bases with no gene match: 5. Per the germline V gene, CDR1 is MNHEY and CDR2 is SVGAGI. CDR3 size: 13 residues. The CDR3 is CASSRDSGSPLHF. The CDR3 nucleotides read TGTGCCAGCAGTCGGGACAGTGGGTCACCCCTCCACTTT.